These 17 T cell receptor beta chains share one sample of origin, sequenced in a study of PD-L1 blockade in urothelial cancer. Indicated time point: pretreatment peripheral blood. Here immunoSEQ multiplex PCR was the method, and the copy in TCRdb shows in-frame clones only, minus some. The sample shows roughly 53,000 clones, 70% to 90% of them seen only once. The sequenced sample was PBMCs, obtained around atezolizumab (anti-PD-L1) treatment. The receptor set was obtained from a woman aged 55-70 years with urothelial cancer.

This rearrangement joins TRBV6-5 to TRBJ2-1, with D possibly TRBD2 on 6 matching bases. Germline V gene data show CDR1 as MNHEY and CDR2 as SVGAGI. There are 16 residues in the CDR3. Deletions cut 0 bases from V and 3 bases from J, with 12 bases between. The CDR3 DNA sequence: TGTGCCAGCAGTTACTCGTTACAGGACTACTACAATGAGCAGTTCTTC. Its translation is CASSYSLQDYYNEQFF.

The chain uses TRBV10-1 and TRBJ2-7; D ambiguous. The germline V gene encodes CDR1 WNHNN and CDR2 SYGVQD (reference sequence). V was clipped by 3 bases and J by 0 bases, with 15 bases between them. The CDR3 has 16 residues. CDR3: CASSESIEQSSYEQYF. CDR3 in DNA: TGCGCCAGCAGTGAATCGATTGAACAGAGCTCCTACGAGCAGTACTTC.

The chain couples TRBV6-5 to TRBJ1-6, with D possibly TRBD1 on 6 matching bases. The CDR3 totals 14 residues. Germline V gene sequence: CDR1 MNHEY, CDR2 SVGAGI. Trimming took off 4 bases at V and 7 bases at J, with 11 bases between the two ends. The CDR3 sequence: CASSSTGTNSPLHF. CDR3 in DNA: TGTGCCAGCAGTTCCACAGGGACGAATTCACCCCTCCACTTT.

The chain has TRBV4-3 and TRBJ1-2, with 10 nucleotides matching TRBD1. Looked up from germline, CDR1 is LGHNA and CDR2 is YSLEER. Unmatched junction bases numbered 9, after V lost 0 bases and J lost 5 bases. This CDR3 contains 17 residues. The CDR3 DNA reads TGCGCCAGCAGCCAAGATACGGGGACAGGGGAGGTATATGGCTACACCTTC. Protein sequence: CASSQDTGTGEVYGYTF.

J is TRBJ1-1 and V is TRBV2, with a possible D match to TRBD1 (6 bases). The CDR3 is 13 residues long. Trimming pared 3 bases from V and 5 bases from J, leaving 10 bases between. CDR1 is SNHLY and CDR2 is FYNNEI in the germline V gene. Here the CDR3 reads CASSEAGATEAFF. The CDR3, as DNA: TGTGCCAGCAGTGAGGCGGGGGCAACTGAAGCTTTCTTT.

The chain recombines TRBV18 with TRBJ2-1, with D possibly being TRBD2 (6 bases). In germline, CDR1 is KGHSH, CDR2 LQKENI. Trimming removed 4 bases from V and 3 bases from J, with 13 bases in between. The CDR3 consists of 15 residues. In DNA form, the CDR3 reads TGTGCCAGCTCACTAAGCTGGGGGGACTACAATGAGCAGTTCTTC. Its protein is CASSLSWGDYNEQFF.

The chain is built from TRBV6-1 and TRBJ2-5; D remains ambiguous. The germline V and J ends were trimmed by 7 bases and 5 bases, with 17 bases remaining between them. Germline assignment: CDR1 MNHNS and CDR2 SASEGT. The CDR3 covers 14 residues. CDR3 protein: CASTYLSSRETQYF. The CDR3 bases are TGTGCCAGCACATATCTATCCTCTCGGGAGACCCAGTACTTC.

J is TRBJ2-2 and V is TRBV19; 7 bases map to TRBD1. CDR3 length equals 15 residues. Germline assignment: CDR1 LNHDA and CDR2 SQIVND (reference sequence). V gave up 6 bases and J gave up 2 bases; unmatched junction bases: 6. The CDR3 sequence: CASSTGTANTGELFF. The CDR3 DNA reads TGTGCCAGTAGCACCGGGACAGCAAACACCGGGGAGCTGTTTTTT.

The V and J genes are TRBV7-9 and TRBJ2-5, with a tentative D call TRBD1 (6 bases). The germline gives CDR1 SEHNR, CDR2 FQNEAQ (reference sequence). The length of the CDR3 is 14 residues. V lost 2 bases and J 4 bases, leaving 11 bases between the germline ends. The CDR3 bases are TGTGCCAGCAGCTTATGGGACAAATCAGAGACCCAGTACTTC. It codes for CASSLWDKSETQYF.

The chain recombines TRBV2 with TRBJ2-7, with a possible D match to TRBD2 (5 bases). Germline values: CDR1 SNHLY, CDR2 FYNNEI. This CDR3 has 11 residues. V was clipped by 6 bases and J by 6 bases, with 9 bases between them. CDR3 DNA sequence: TGTGCCAGCAGACGAGAGGGCGAGCAGTACTTC. Encoded protein: CASRREGEQYF.

The chain links TRBV5-1 to TRBJ2-3, with 10 bases aligning to TRBD1. The junction had 9 bases not matched to a gene; V was cut back by 9 bases and J by 2 bases. CDR1 is SGHRS and CDR2 is YFSETQ in the germline V gene. The CDR3 spans 15 residues. As DNA, the CDR3 is TGCGCCACCAGAACCGGGACAGGGGTCACAGATACGCAGTATTTT. Translation: CATRTGTGVTDTQYF. Together with reference TRBV5-1 and TRBJ2-3, the CDR3 gives the full variable domain: KAGVTQTPRYLIKTRGQQVTLSCSPISGHRSVSWYQQTPGQGLQFLFEYFSETQRNKGNFPGRFSGRQFSNSRSEMNVSTLELGDSALYLCATRTGTGVTDTQYFGPGTRLTVL.

The chain is built from TRBV15 and TRBJ2-5, with TRBD2 as a possible D gene (7 bases). The ends were cut back, 3 bases at V and 1 base at J, with 21 bases in the middle. The CDR3 length is 18 residues. Germline values: CDR1 LNHNV, CDR2 YYDKDF (reference sequence). CDR3 in DNA: TGTGCCACCAGCAGGGACCTTTGGGGGGGCGGAACCCAAGAGACCCAGTACTTC. Translated, it gives CATSRDLWGGGTQETQYF.

The genes are TRBV9 and TRBJ2-3, with 11 nucleotides matching TRBD2. J lost 4 bases, V lost 4 bases, and 8 bases had no gene match. Germline CDR1 is SGDLS and CDR2 is YYNGEE. The CDR3 sequence is 16 residues long. The DNA for the CDR3 is TGTGCCAGCAGCTCCTTTAGCGGGAGGGCCGCAGATACGCAGTATTTT. This gives the protein CASSSFSGRAADTQYF.

The chain is built from TRBV7-9 and TRBJ1-4; D may be TRBD1 (6 bases). The V end lost 2 bases, the J end lost 5 bases, and 12 bases lay between the germline ends. CDR3 length equals 15 residues. Germline V gene lookup returns CDR1 SEHNR and CDR2 FQNEAQ (reference sequence). The CDR3 DNA reads as TGTGCCAGCAGCTTATGGACAGTTAAGAATGAAAAACTGTTTTTT. It codes for CASSLWTVKNEKLFF.

This chain joins TRBV25-1 and TRBJ1-2, with 10 bases fitting TRBD1. The CDR3 totals 14 residues. CDR1 MGHDK and CDR2 SYGVNS come from the germline V gene. V lost 5 bases and J lost 7; bases outside the gene matches: 7. The CDR3 loop is CASSNRQGASGYTF. CDR3 DNA sequence: TGTGCCAGCAGTAACCGACAGGGGGCGAGTGGCTACACCTTC.

This chain joins TRBV5-1 and TRBJ2-2; possible D gene TRBD1, 5 bases. V was cut by 4 bases and J by 8 bases, with 18 bases left in between. Germline V gene sequence: CDR1 SGHRS, CDR2 YFSETQ. The CDR3 totals 15 residues. For the CDR3, the DNA is TGCGCCAGCAGCCCAGGATCTCAGGGTTATGGGGAGCTGTTTTTT. It codes for CASSPGSQGYGELFF.

The chain combines TRBV28 with TRBJ2-7, with 7 bases matching TRBD1. V gave up 6 bases and J gave up 10 bases; unmatched junction bases: 12. The CDR3 is 13 amino acids. CDR1 MDHEN and CDR2 SYDVKM come from the germline V gene. The CDR3 DNA follows: TGTGCCAGCAGCCGCGACAGGGTCGACGCACAGTACTTC. It yields the protein CASSRDRVDAQYF.